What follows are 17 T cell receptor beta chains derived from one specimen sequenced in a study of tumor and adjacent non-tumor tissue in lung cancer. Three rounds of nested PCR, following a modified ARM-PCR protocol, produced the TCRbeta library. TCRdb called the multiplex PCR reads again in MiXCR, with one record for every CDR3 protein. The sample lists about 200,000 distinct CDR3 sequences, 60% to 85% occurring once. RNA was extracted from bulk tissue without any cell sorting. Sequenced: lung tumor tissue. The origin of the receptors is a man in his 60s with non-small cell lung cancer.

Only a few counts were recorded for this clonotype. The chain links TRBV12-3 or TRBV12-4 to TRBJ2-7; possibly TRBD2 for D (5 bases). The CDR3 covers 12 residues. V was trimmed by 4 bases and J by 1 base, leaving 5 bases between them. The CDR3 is CASSSGSYEQYF. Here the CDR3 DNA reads TGTGCCAGCAGTTCGGGATCCTACGAGCAGTACTTC.

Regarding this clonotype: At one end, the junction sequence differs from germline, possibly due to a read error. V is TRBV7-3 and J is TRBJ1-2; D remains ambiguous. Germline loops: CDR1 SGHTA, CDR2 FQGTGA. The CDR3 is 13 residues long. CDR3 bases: TGTGTCAGCAGCTTAAACGGAAACTATGGCTACACCTTC. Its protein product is CVSSLNGNYGYTF.

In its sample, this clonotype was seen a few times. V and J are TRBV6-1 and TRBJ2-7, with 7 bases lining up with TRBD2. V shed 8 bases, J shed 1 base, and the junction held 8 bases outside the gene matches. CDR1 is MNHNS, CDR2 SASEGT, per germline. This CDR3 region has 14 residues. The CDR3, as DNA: TGTGCCAGCCCGCCCCCGGGGGGATCCTACGAGCAGTACTTC. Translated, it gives CASPPPGGSYEQYF.

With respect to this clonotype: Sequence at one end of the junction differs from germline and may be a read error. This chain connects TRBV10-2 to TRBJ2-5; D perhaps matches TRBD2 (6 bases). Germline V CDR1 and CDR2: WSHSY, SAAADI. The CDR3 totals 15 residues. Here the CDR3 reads CASSEKRGREEIQYF. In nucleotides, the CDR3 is TGCGCCAGCAGTGAGAAGCGTGGTAGGGAGGAGATCCAGTACTTC.

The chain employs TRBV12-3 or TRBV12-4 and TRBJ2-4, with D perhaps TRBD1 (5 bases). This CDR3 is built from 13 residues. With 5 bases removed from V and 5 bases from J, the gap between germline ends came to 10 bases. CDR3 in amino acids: CASSPGYENIQYF. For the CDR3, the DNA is TGTGCCAGCAGTCCAGGGTATGAAAACATTCAGTACTTC.

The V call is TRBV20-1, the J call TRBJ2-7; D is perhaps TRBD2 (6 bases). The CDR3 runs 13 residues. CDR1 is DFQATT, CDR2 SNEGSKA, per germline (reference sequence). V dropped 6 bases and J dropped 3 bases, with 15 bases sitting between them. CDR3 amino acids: CSASGRGNYEQYF. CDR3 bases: TGCAGTGCCAGTGGCCGGGGGAACTACGAGCAGTACTTC.

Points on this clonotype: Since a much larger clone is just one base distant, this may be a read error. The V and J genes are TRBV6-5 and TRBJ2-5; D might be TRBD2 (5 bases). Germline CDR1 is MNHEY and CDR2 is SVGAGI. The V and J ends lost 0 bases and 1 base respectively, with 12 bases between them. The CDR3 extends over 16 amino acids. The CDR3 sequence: CASSYSWLRVQETQYF. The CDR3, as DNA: TGTGCCAGCAGTTACTCATGGTTGCGGGTCCAAGAGACCCAGTACTTC.

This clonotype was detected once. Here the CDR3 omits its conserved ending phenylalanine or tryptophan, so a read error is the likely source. CDR3 residues: CSARDGDGRSYEQYL. The DNA for the CDR3 is TGTAGTGCTAGAGATGGGGATGGCAGATCCTACGAGCAGTACTTA. The rearrangement joins TRBV20-1 to TRBJ2-7; D ambiguous. Germline CDR1 DFQATT, CDR2 SNEGSKA (reference sequence). The CDR3 loop spans 15 amino acids.

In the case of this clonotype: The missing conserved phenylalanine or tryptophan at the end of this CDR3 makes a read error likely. CDR3 residues: CASSSRGSEQYL. CDR3 DNA: TGTGCCAGCAGCTCCAGGGGGTCCGAGCAGTACTTA. V and J are TRBV28 and TRBJ2-7; 7 bases are shared with TRBD1. This CDR3 comprises 12 residues. Trimming took 6 bases from V and 6 from J; bases not matched to a gene: 5. The germline V gene encodes CDR1 MDHEN and CDR2 SYDVKM.

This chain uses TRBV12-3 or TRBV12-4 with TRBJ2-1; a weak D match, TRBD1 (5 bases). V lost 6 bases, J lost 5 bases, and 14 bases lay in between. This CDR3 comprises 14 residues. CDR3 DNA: TGTGCCAGCAGGGGGCTGGGCTTGCACAATGAGCAGTTCTTC. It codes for CASRGLGLHNEQFF.

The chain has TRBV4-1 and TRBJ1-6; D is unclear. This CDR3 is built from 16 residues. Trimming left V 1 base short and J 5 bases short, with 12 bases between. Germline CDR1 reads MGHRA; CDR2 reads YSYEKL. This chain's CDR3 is CASSQAGRNNNSPLHF. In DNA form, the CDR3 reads TGCGCCAGCAGCCAAGCAGGAAGGAACAATAATTCACCCCTCCACTTT.

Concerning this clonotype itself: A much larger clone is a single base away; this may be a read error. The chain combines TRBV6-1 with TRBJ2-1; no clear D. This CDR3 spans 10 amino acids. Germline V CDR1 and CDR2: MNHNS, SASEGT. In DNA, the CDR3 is TGTGTCAGCAGTGAACCAGAGCAGTTCTTC. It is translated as CVSSEPEQFF.

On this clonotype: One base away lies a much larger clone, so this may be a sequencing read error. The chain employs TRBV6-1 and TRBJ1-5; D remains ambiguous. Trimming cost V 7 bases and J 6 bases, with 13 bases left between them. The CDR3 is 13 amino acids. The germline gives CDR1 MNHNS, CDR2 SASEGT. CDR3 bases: TGTGCCAGCACCGAGAGTCTCATTCAGCCCCAGCATTTT. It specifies CASTESLIQPQHF.

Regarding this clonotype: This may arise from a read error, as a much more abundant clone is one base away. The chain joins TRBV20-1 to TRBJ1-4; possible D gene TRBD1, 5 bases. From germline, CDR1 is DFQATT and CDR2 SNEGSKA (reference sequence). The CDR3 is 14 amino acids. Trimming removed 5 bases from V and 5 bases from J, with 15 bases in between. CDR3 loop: CSASRTSLNEKLFF. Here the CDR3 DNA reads TGCAGTGCTTCAAGGACAAGCCTCAATGAAAAACTGTTTTTT.

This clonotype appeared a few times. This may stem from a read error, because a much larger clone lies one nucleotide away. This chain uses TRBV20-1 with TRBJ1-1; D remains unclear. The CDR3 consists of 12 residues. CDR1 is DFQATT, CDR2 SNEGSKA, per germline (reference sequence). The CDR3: CRARLPNTEAFF. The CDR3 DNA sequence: TGCAGAGCTCGCCTACCGAACACTGAAGCTTTCTTT.

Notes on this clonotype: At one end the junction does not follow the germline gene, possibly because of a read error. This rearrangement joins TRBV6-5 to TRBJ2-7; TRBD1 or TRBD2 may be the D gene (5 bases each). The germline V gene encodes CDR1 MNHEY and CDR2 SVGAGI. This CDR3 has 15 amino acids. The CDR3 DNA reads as TGTGCCAGCGGCAATGGGGGAGTCACTCTTTACGAGCAATACTTC. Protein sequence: CASGNGGVTLYEQYF.

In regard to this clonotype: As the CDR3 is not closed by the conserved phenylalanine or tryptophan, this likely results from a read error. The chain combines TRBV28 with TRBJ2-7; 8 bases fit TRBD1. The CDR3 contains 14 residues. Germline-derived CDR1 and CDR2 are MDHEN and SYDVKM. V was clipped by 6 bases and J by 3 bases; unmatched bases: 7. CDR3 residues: CASSLDRGRYEQYL. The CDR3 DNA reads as TGTGCCAGCAGCTTAGACAGGGGACGCTACGAGCAGTACTTA.